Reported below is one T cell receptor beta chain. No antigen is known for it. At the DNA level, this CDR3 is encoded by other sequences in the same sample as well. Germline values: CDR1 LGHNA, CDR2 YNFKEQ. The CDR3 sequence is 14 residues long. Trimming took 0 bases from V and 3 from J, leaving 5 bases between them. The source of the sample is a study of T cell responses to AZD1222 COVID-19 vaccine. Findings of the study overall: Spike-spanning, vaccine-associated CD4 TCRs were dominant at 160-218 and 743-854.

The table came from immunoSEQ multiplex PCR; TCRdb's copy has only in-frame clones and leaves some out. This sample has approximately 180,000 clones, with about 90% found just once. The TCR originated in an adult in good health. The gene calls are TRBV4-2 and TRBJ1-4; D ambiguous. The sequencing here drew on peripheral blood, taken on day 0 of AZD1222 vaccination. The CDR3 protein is CASSQESSNEKLFF. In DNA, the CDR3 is TGTGCCAGCAGCCAAGAAAGCTCTAATGAAAAACTGTTTTTT.